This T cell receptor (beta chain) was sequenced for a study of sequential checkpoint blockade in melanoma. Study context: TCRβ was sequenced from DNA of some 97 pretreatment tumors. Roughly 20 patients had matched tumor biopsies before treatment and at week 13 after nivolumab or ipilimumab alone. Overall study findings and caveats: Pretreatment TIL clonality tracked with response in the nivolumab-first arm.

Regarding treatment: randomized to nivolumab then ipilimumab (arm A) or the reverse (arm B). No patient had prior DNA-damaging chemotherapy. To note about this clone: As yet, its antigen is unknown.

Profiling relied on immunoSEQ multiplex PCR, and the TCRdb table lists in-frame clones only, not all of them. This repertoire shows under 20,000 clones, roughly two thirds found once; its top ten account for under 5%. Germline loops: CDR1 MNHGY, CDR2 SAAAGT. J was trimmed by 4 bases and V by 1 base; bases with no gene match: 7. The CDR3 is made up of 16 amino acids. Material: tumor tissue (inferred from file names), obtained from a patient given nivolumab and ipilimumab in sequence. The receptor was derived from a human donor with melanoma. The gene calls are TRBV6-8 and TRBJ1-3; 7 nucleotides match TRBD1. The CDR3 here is CASSYFNRGYGNTIYF. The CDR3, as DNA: TGTGCCAGCAGTTACTTTAACAGGGGTTACGGAAACACCATATATTTT.